These 23 T cell receptor beta chains were all obtained from the same sample, sequenced in a study of cytomegalovirus exposure and HLA in healthy donors. The PCR employed 60 Vbeta primers together with 13 Jbeta primers. Measured with immunoSEQ multiplex PCR; TCRdb has only the in-frame clones, and not every one. The repertoire has more than 100,000 clones, around 60% of them found once; the top ten carry roughly 3%. The material sequenced was PBMCs. These receptors came from a woman in her fifties or sixties in good health and CMV-seronegative.

This clone was detected a few times. The chain couples TRBV9 to TRBJ2-3; 9 positions agree with TRBD2. The CDR3 covers 16 residues. The ends lost 0 bases at V and 5 bases at J; junction bases unmatched: 7. Germline-derived CDR1 and CDR2 are SGDLS and YYNGEE. This CDR3 is CASSVDVAGARDTQYF. The CDR3 DNA follows: TGTGCCAGCAGCGTAGATGTAGCGGGAGCTCGAGATACGCAGTATTTT.

In DNA form, the CDR3 reads TGTGCCAGCAGCGAGGGACAGGGGTCGTCTAATGAAAAACTGTTTTTT. It codes for CASSEGQGSSNEKLFF. The V gene is TRBV7-2, the J gene TRBJ1-4; 10 nucleotides align to TRBD1. The V and J ends lost 5 bases and 3 bases, in that order; junction bases with no gene match: 6. The germline V gene encodes CDR1 SGHTA and CDR2 FQGNSA. The CDR3 runs to 16 residues.

CDR3 sequence (DNA): TGTGCCAGCAGTATCGGTTTCTACGAGCAGTACTTC. Translated, it gives CASSIGFYEQYF. The V call is TRBV2, the J call TRBJ2-7; D not resolved. This CDR3 contains 12 residues. Looked up from germline, CDR1 is SNHLY and CDR2 is FYNNEI. Trimming cost V 5 bases and J 3 bases, with 8 bases left between them.

This chain connects TRBV6-1 to TRBJ2-2; TRBD2 is a possible D gene (5 bases). There are 16 residues in the CDR3. The V gene's germline CDR1 is MNHNS and CDR2 SASEGT. V gave up 3 bases and J gave up 0 bases, with 11 bases separating them. DNA for the CDR3: TGTGCCAGCAGTGATCGAGGGAGTGCGAACACCGGGGAGCTGTTTTTT. This translates into CASSDRGSANTGELFF.

This rearrangement joins TRBV9 to TRBJ2-1; 7 bases line up with TRBD2. The CDR3 contains 16 residues. V shed 3 bases and J 7 bases; nucleotides not matched to a gene: 13. From germline, CDR1 is SGDLS and CDR2 YYNGEE. CDR3 nucleotides: TGTGCCAGCAGCGATTATTCTAGCGGCGGTAAAAATGAGCAGTTCTTC. This translates into CASSDYSSGGKNEQFF.

The chain uses TRBV28 and TRBJ2-7, with 12 bases lining up with TRBD2. CDR3 length: 15 amino acids. In germline, CDR1 is MDHEN, CDR2 SYDVKM. The trim removed 7 bases at V and 3 bases at J, leaving 7 bases unmatched. DNA for the CDR3: TGTGCCAGCACCACCCCGGGACTAGCGGGCTACGAGCAGTACTTC. As protein: CASTTPGLAGYEQYF.

The chain uses TRBV11-2 and TRBJ2-3; unclear D gene. The germline V gene encodes CDR1 SGHAT and CDR2 FQNNGV. Trimming cost V 3 bases and J 6 bases, with 7 bases left between them. This CDR3 spans 12 amino acids. Written as DNA, the CDR3 is TGTGCCAGCAGCTTGTCCGAGGATACGCAGTATTTT. Protein sequence: CASSLSEDTQYF.

This clone is a singleton in its sample. The rearrangement joins TRBV6-1 to TRBJ2-1; tentatively, D is TRBD2 (6 bases). This CDR3 comprises 14 residues. CDR1 MNHNS and CDR2 SASEGT come from the germline V gene. Deletions cut 8 bases from V and 0 bases from J, with 11 bases between. CDR3 nucleotides: TGTGCCAGCCTAAGCGGGCGCTCCTACAATGAGCAGTTCTTC. Amino acid sequence: CASLSGRSYNEQFF.

The chain carries TRBV28 and TRBJ2-1, with D possibly being TRBD1 (6 bases). Trimming took 2 bases from V and 10 from J, leaving 18 bases between them. CDR1 and CDR2 from the germline V gene are MDHEN and SYDVKM. CDR3 size: 15 residues. In DNA form, the CDR3 reads TGTGCCAGCAGTTTAAGGAACAGGGCGGTACCAGAGCAGTTCTTC. Translation gives CASSLRNRAVPEQFF.

A few counts support this clone. The chain carries TRBV30 and TRBJ1-3, with a tentative D call TRBD1 (6 bases). Germline CDR1 and CDR2: GTSNPN and SVGIG (reference sequence). Trimming shortened V by 3 bases and J by 1 base, and 7 bases separated the two germline ends. The CDR3 totals 13 residues. The CDR3 protein is CAWSGTSGNTIYF. The CDR3 DNA follows: TGTGCCTGGAGCGGGACATCTGGAAACACCATATATTTT.

The count of this clone is one. This sequence joins TRBV7-9 and TRBJ2-6; D may be TRBD2 (6 bases). CDR1 SEHNR and CDR2 FQNEAQ come from the germline V gene (reference sequence). Trimming removed 8 bases at V and 0 bases at J, with 17 bases between. The CDR3 is 17 amino acids. The CDR3 region has the DNA TGTGCCAGCTCCGGGCCGGGGGTTAGCTCTGGGGCCAACGTCCTGACTTTC. This translates into CASSGPGVSSGANVLTF.

There are a few counts of this clone. A junction boundary mismatches the germline segment, possibly from a read error. The chain couples TRBV13 to TRBJ2-7, with 10 bases fitting TRBD1. Germline loops: CDR1 PRHDT, CDR2 FYEKMQ (reference sequence). The CDR3 extends over 16 amino acids. As DNA, the CDR3 is TGTGCCAGCAGCTTAGCGGACAGGGGGAACTCCAACGAGCAGTACTTC. Its translation: CASSLADRGNSNEQYF.

This clone came up a few times. The chain recombines TRBV4-1 with TRBJ1-2; 7 nucleotides match TRBD1. CDR1 MGHRA and CDR2 YSYEKL come from the germline V gene. With 4 bases clipped from V and 7 bases from J, the junction kept 15 bases outside the gene matches. CDR3 size: 16 residues. The CDR3 region is CASSRERTGVTSGYTF. CDR3 DNA sequence: TGCGCCAGCAGCCGCGAACGCACAGGGGTTACTAGTGGCTACACCTTC.

A single count supports this clone. CDR3 DNA sequence: TGTGCCAGCAGCTTAGATCAGAGGCAGCCCCAGCATTTT. Its protein is CASSLDQRQPQHF. The rearrangement links TRBV11-3 to TRBJ1-5; D not certain. This CDR3 is 13 amino acids long. The V gene lost 0 bases and the J gene lost 7 bases, with 7 bases spanning the gap. Germline V gene data show CDR1 as SGHNT and CDR2 as YENEEA.

The rearrangement links TRBV9 to TRBJ1-2; 9 bases are shared with TRBD1. The CDR3 is made up of 13 amino acids. Germline V gene data show CDR1 as SGDLS and CDR2 as YYNGEE. V was clipped by 3 bases and J by 6 bases; unmatched bases: 3. This chain's CDR3 is CASSEQGADGYTF. CDR3 DNA: TGTGCCAGCAGCGAACAGGGGGCAGATGGCTACACCTTC. Together with reference TRBV9 and TRBJ1-2, the CDR3 gives the full variable domain: DSGVTQTPKHLITATGQRVTLRCSPRSGDLSVYWYQQSLDQGLQFLIQYYNGEERAKGNILERFSAQQFPDLHSELNLSSLELGDSALYFCASSEQGADGYTFGSGTRLTVV.

The chain carries TRBV5-6 and TRBJ2-1, with 7 bases aligning to TRBD2. The CDR3 runs to 19 residues. Germline V gives CDR1 SGHDT, CDR2 YYEEEE. Trimming removed 4 bases from V and 0 bases from J; junction bases left unmatched: 16. DNA for the CDR3: TGTGCCAGCAGCACAACAACCAGCGGGATAAGATCCTCCTACAATGAGCAGTTCTTC. Its translation is CASSTTTSGIRSSYNEQFF.

The chain links TRBV5-5 to TRBJ2-2, with 7 bases lining up with TRBD1. Trimming cost V 4 bases and J 3 bases; bases outside gene matches: 6. This CDR3 comprises 15 residues. The germline gives CDR1 SGHKS, CDR2 YYEKEE (reference sequence). The CDR3 reads CASSTRGQDTGELFF. The CDR3 bases are TGTGCCAGCAGCACAAGGGGGCAGGACACCGGGGAGCTGTTTTTT.

This clone was observed a few times. This chain connects TRBV5-6 to TRBJ2-3; D unclear. This CDR3 comprises 17 residues. The V gene's germline CDR1 is SGHDT and CDR2 YYEEEE. The V end was cut by 0 bases, the J end by 2 bases, with 16 bases between. CDR3 sequence: CASSLGRTGTFTDTQYF. The CDR3 coding sequence is TGTGCCAGCAGCTTGGGGAGAACGGGTACCTTCACAGATACGCAGTATTTT.

The rearrangement joins TRBV11-2 to TRBJ2-1; 9 bases are shared with TRBD2. The CDR3 consists of 16 residues. From germline, CDR1 is SGHAT and CDR2 FQNNGV. The trim removed 4 bases at V and 2 bases at J, leaving 6 bases unmatched. The CDR3: CASSSVPSGTYNEQFF. CDR3 DNA sequence: TGTGCCAGCAGCTCTGTTCCTAGCGGGACCTACAATGAGCAGTTCTTC.

The CDR3 loop reads CASSSPAGTGGADTQYF. The CDR3 bases are TGTGCCAGCAGCTCTCCTGCCGGCACTGGGGGGGCAGATACGCAGTATTTT. The chain employs TRBV7-2 and TRBJ2-3, with 7 positions matching TRBD2. The CDR3 sequence is 17 residues long. V was pared by 4 bases and J by 4 bases, with 14 bases of the junction left unmatched. Germline CDR1 reads SGHTA; CDR2 reads FQGNSA.

This sequence joins TRBV7-7 and TRBJ2-4, with D unresolved. The CDR3 has 19 residues. Germline V gene data show CDR1 as SSHAT and CDR2 as FNYEAQ (reference sequence). V was cut by 1 base and J by 2 bases, with 21 bases left in between. CDR3 sequence reads: CASSLGGAGSQGTKNIQYF. The CDR3, as DNA: TGTGCCAGCAGCTTAGGTGGCGCCGGGTCCCAAGGTACCAAAAACATTCAGTACTTC.

This clone was observed a few times. The chain uses TRBV5-1 and TRBJ2-3; D is possibly TRBD1 (6 bases). Germline loops: CDR1 SGHRS, CDR2 YFSETQ. This CDR3 comprises 15 residues. With 0 bases removed from V and 5 bases from J, the gap between germline ends came to 13 bases. CDR3: CASSLASGVGDTQYF. DNA of the CDR3: TGCGCCAGCAGCTTGGCCTCAGGGGTGGGAGATACGCAGTATTTT.

The rearrangement joins TRBV7-2 to TRBJ1-5; no clear D gene. This CDR3 has 14 residues. CDR1 and CDR2 (germline): SGHTA, FQGNSA. V was pared by 0 bases and J by 4 bases, with 7 bases between. This chain's CDR3 is CASSLAPVNQPQHF. CDR3 bases: TGTGCCAGCAGCTTAGCTCCGGTAAATCAGCCCCAGCATTTT.